A selection of T cell receptor beta chains follows, all from one sample in a study of blood T cell repertoires in COVID-19. The repertoire was sequenced with immunoSEQ multiplex PCR; TCRdb's copy has only in-frame clones and lacks some. The table lists about 160,000 clones, about nine tenths of them singletons. The sample taken for sequencing was peripheral blood. The receptor set was obtained from a woman aged 60-75 years who had recovered from COVID-19. CDR3s include the opening cysteine and the closing phenylalanine or tryptophan. Each record gives: clone size, V gene, D gene, J gene, CDR3 protein, CDR3 DNA. The D gene is left open where the match is weak. A row's size may be missing; if present it is once, few, many or a size class.

clone size: -
V gene: TRBV10-2
D gene: TRBD1
J gene: TRBJ1-1
CDR3 protein: CASREDRGNTEAFF
CDR3 DNA: TGCGCCAGCCGGGAGGACAGGGGGAACACTGAAGCTTTCTTT

clone size: -
V gene: TRBV21-1
D gene: -
J gene: TRBJ2-2
CDR3 protein: CASSKSSPGQVAGGPSGELFF
CDR3 DNA: TGTGCCAGCAGCAAAAGTTCCCCTGGGCAGGTAGCGGGGGGGCCTAGCGGGGAGCTGTTTTTT

clone size: once
V gene: TRBV14
D gene: TRBD1
J gene: TRBJ2-7
CDR3 protein: CASSQLQGWSSYEQYF
CDR3 DNA: TGTGCCAGCAGCCAGCTACAGGGGTGGAGCTCCTACGAGCAGTACTTC

clone size: once
V gene: TRBV5-4
D gene: TRBD2
J gene: TRBJ2-7
CDR3 protein: CASSSGGSVFYEQYF
CDR3 DNA: TGTGCCAGCAGCTCGGGGGGTTCAGTTTTCTACGAGCAGTACTTC

clone size: -
V gene: TRBV9
D gene: -
J gene: TRBJ1-5
CDR3 protein: CASSVDTGMPQHF
CDR3 DNA: TGTGCCAGCAGCGTAGACACGGGGATGCCCCAGCATTTT

clone size: once
V gene: TRBV7-2
D gene: -
J gene: TRBJ1-2
CDR3 protein: CASSLAPREGYTF
CDR3 DNA: TGTGCCAGCAGCTTAGCACCCAGGGAAGGCTACACCTTC

clone size: -
V gene: TRBV30
D gene: -
J gene: TRBJ1-2
CDR3 protein: CAWNPVGGTYGYTF
CDR3 DNA: TGTGCCTGGAACCCGGTGGGGGGTACCTATGGCTACACCTTC

clone size: -
V gene: TRBV5-3
D gene: TRBD2
J gene: TRBJ2-1
CDR3 protein: CARSLEERGRYNEQFF
CDR3 DNA: TGTGCCAGAAGCTTGGAAGAGCGGGGCCGATACAATGAGCAGTTCTTC

clone size: -
V gene: TRBV18
D gene: -
J gene: TRBJ2-1
CDR3 protein: CASPRLSDNEQFF
CDR3 DNA: TGTGCCAGCCCCCGACTAAGTGACAATGAGCAGTTCTTC

clone size: -
V gene: TRBV2
D gene: -
J gene: TRBJ2-3
CDR3 protein: CASSYRDTQYF
CDR3 DNA: TGTGCCAGCAGTTACAGAGATACGCAGTATTTT

clone size: -
V gene: TRBV6-5
D gene: -
J gene: TRBJ2-7
CDR3 protein: CASSSPTGNSYEQYF
CDR3 DNA: TGTGCCAGCAGTTCGCCTACAGGGAACTCCTACGAGCAGTACTTC

clone size: -
V gene: TRBV21-1
D gene: -
J gene: TRBJ2-4
CDR3 protein: CASSQEGQGAKNIQYF
CDR3 DNA: TGTGCCAGCAGTCAAGAGGGACAGGGAGCCAAAAACATTCAGTACTTC

clone size: once
V gene: TRBV15
D gene: -
J gene: TRBJ1-5
CDR3 protein: CATSSMTAGVGQPQHF
CDR3 DNA: TGTGCCACCAGCAGTATGACGGCAGGGGTGGGTCAGCCCCAGCATTTT

clone size: -
V gene: TRBV5-1
D gene: TRBD1
J gene: TRBJ1-6
CDR3 protein: CASSLGTGETSYNSPLHF
CDR3 DNA: TGCGCCAGCAGCTTGGGGACAGGGGAGACCTCCTATAATTCACCCCTCCACTTT

clone size: -
V gene: TRBV11-2
D gene: TRBD2
J gene: TRBJ2-3
CDR3 protein: CASSPRRGTSTDTQYF
CDR3 DNA: TGTGCCAGCAGCCCGCGGCGGGGGACTAGCACAGATACGCAGTATTTT

clone size: -
V gene: TRBV6-5
D gene: TRBD1
J gene: TRBJ2-2
CDR3 protein: CASRAQGTPGELFF
CDR3 DNA: TGTGCCAGCAGAGCACAGGGGACCCCGGGGGAGCTGTTTTTT

clone size: -
V gene: TRBV5-1
D gene: -
J gene: TRBJ1-5
CDR3 protein: CASSLGGFEPQHF
CDR3 DNA: TGCGCCAGCAGCTTGGGAGGGTTTGAGCCCCAGCATTTT

clone size: -
V gene: TRBV28
D gene: TRBD1
J gene: TRBJ1-1
CDR3 protein: CASSPGQLNTEAFF
CDR3 DNA: TGTGCCAGCAGTCCGGGACAGCTGAACACTGAAGCTTTCTTT

clone size: -
V gene: TRBV5-1
D gene: -
J gene: TRBJ1-1
CDR3 protein: CASSPGTTNTEAFF
CDR3 DNA: TGCGCCAGCAGCCCGGGGACAACGAACACTGAAGCTTTCTTT

clone size: -
V gene: TRBV5-1
D gene: TRBD1
J gene: TRBJ2-5
CDR3 protein: CASSFSGTGGETQYF
CDR3 DNA: TGCGCCAGCAGCTTCTCCGGGACAGGGGGAGAGACCCAGTACTTC

clone size: -
V gene: TRBV9
D gene: TRBD2
J gene: TRBJ2-2
CDR3 protein: CASRGAGGRTGELFF
CDR3 DNA: TGTGCCAGCAGGGGAGCGGGGGGACGCACCGGGGAGCTGTTTTTT

clone size: -
V gene: TRBV19
D gene: -
J gene: TRBJ2-2
CDR3 protein: CASSSQANTGELFF
CDR3 DNA: TGTGCCAGTAGTTCCCAGGCAAACACCGGGGAGCTGTTTTTT

clone size: once
V gene: TRBV5-5
D gene: -
J gene: TRBJ2-5
CDR3 protein: CASSLPTETQYF
CDR3 DNA: TGTGCCAGCAGCTTGCCTACGGAGACCCAGTACTTC